The rows below give T cell receptor beta chains drawn from one sample of a study of cytotoxic CD8 clonotypes in ibrutinib-treated CLL. The assay was immunoSEQ multiplex PCR, and TCRdb's table has in-frame clones only and misses some. The table lists approximately 100,000 clones, 70% to 80% of them singletons. The source material was PBMCs, sampled after 12 months of ibrutinib treatment. These receptors were taken from a human donor with chronic lymphocytic leukemia. The CDR3 runs from the conserved cysteine through the conserved F or W. The order of the fields is clone size, D gene, V gene, J gene, CDR3 length, CDR3 DNA, CDR3 protein. D genes are given only for firm matches. Rows give clone size only sometimes, using once, few, many, or a class for an expanded clone.

abundance: once
d_gene: TRBD1
v_gene: TRBV5-4
j_gene: TRBJ2-7
len: 15
CDR3nt: TGTGCCAGCAGCTATATAGGGGGCGCATCCTACGAGCAGTACTTC
CDR3aa: CASSYIGGASYEQYF

abundance: few
d_gene: TRBD1
v_gene: TRBV5-1
j_gene: TRBJ1-2
len: 14
CDR3nt: TGCGCCAGCAGCTGGGGGACAGAAGGCTATGGCTACACCTTC
CDR3aa: CASSWGTEGYGYTF

abundance: NA
d_gene: NA
v_gene: TRBV5-1
j_gene: TRBJ1-3
len: 15
CDR3nt: TGCGCCAGCAGCGTTGACTTCAGCTCTGGAAACACCATATATTTT
CDR3aa: CASSVDFSSGNTIYF

abundance: NA
d_gene: TRBD1
v_gene: TRBV4-2
j_gene: TRBJ2-1
len: 16
CDR3nt: TGTGCCAGCAGCCAAGTCGCAACAGGGGGCATGTATGAGCAGTTCTTC
CDR3aa: CASSQVATGGMYEQFF

abundance: NA
d_gene: TRBD2
v_gene: TRBV14
j_gene: TRBJ2-7
len: 21
CDR3nt: TGTGCCAGCAGCCATTTCCGGGGGACAGGGACTAGCGGGGAGCCGCTCTACGAGCAGTACTTC
CDR3aa: CASSHFRGTGTSGEPLYEQYF

abundance: few
d_gene: TRBD1
v_gene: TRBV27
j_gene: TRBJ2-1
len: 15
CDR3nt: TGTGCCATCAGAGCCGGGACAGCTACATACAATGAGCAGTTCTTC
CDR3aa: CAIRAGTATYNEQFF

abundance: NA
d_gene: TRBD1
v_gene: TRBV7-9
j_gene: TRBJ1-2
len: 12
CDR3nt: TGTGCCAGCAGCTTGACAGGGGCTGGCTACACCTTC
CDR3aa: CASSLTGAGYTF

abundance: once
d_gene: NA
v_gene: TRBV4-1
j_gene: TRBJ2-7
len: 14
CDR3nt: TGCGCCAGCAGCCAAGGACAGGTGAGCTACGAGCAGTACTTC
CDR3aa: CASSQGQVSYEQYF

abundance: NA
d_gene: NA
v_gene: TRBV7-3
j_gene: TRBJ1-1
len: 16
CDR3nt: TGTGCCAGCAGCCCCCAACCCCGACAAATTAGCGCTGAAGCTTTCTTT
CDR3aa: CASSPQPRQISAEAFF

abundance: NA
d_gene: TRBD1
v_gene: TRBV28
j_gene: TRBJ2-7
len: 14
CDR3nt: TGTGCCAGCAGTTTTTCAGGACAGGCGTTCGAGCAGTACTTC
CDR3aa: CASSFSGQAFEQYF

abundance: NA
d_gene: NA
v_gene: TRBV18
j_gene: TRBJ1-1
len: 13
CDR3nt: TGTGCCAGCTCACCAATAGGGAACACTGAAGCTTTCTTT
CDR3aa: CASSPIGNTEAFF

abundance: NA
d_gene: NA
v_gene: TRBV6-5
j_gene: TRBJ1-4
len: 14
CDR3nt: TGTGCCAGCAGTTCGAGCTGGGGGAGTGAAAAACTGTTTTTT
CDR3aa: CASSSSWGSEKLFF

abundance: NA
d_gene: NA
v_gene: TRBV19
j_gene: TRBJ1-4
len: 11
CDR3nt: TGTGCCAGTAGTCGACAGTCAAAACTGTTTTTT
CDR3aa: CASSRQSKLFF

abundance: NA
d_gene: NA
v_gene: TRBV19
j_gene: TRBJ2-2
len: 14
CDR3nt: TGTGCCAGTAGTACCCCCGGGTACACCGGGGAGCTGTTTTTT
CDR3aa: CASSTPGYTGELFF

abundance: NA
d_gene: NA
v_gene: TRBV9
j_gene: TRBJ1-1
len: 13
CDR3nt: TGTGCCAGCAACCGCATCAGCGGCACTGAAGCTTTCTTT
CDR3aa: CASNRISGTEAFF

abundance: NA
d_gene: TRBD2
v_gene: TRBV4-3
j_gene: TRBJ2-5
len: 15
CDR3nt: TGCGCCAGCAGCCAAGGACTAGCGGACCTAGAGACCCAGTACTTC
CDR3aa: CASSQGLADLETQYF

abundance: few
d_gene: NA
v_gene: TRBV25-1
j_gene: TRBJ2-2
len: 15
CDR3nt: TGTGCCAGTTCACCCACTAGATCGAACACCGGGGAGCTGTTTTTT
CDR3aa: CASSPTRSNTGELFF

abundance: NA
d_gene: NA
v_gene: TRBV29-1
j_gene: TRBJ1-1
len: 16
CDR3nt: TGCAGCGTACATGGAGGAGGCACGAGAGGGAACACTGAAGCTTTCTTT
CDR3aa: CSVHGGGTRGNTEAFF

abundance: NA
d_gene: NA
v_gene: TRBV7-7
j_gene: TRBJ2-7
len: 15
CDR3nt: TGTGCCAGCAGTAAAACCTATGGGACAACCTACGAGCAGTACTTC
CDR3aa: CASSKTYGTTYEQYF

abundance: NA
d_gene: NA
v_gene: TRBV10-1
j_gene: TRBJ2-2
len: 13
CDR3nt: TGCGCCAGCAGTGAGTCGAGGACCGGGGAGCTGTTTTTT
CDR3aa: CASSESRTGELFF

abundance: once
d_gene: NA
v_gene: TRBV4-2
j_gene: TRBJ1-2
len: 13
CDR3nt: TGTGCCAGCAGCCAAGGGGGCGCATATGGCTACACCTTC
CDR3aa: CASSQGGAYGYTF

abundance: once
d_gene: NA
v_gene: TRBV11-2
j_gene: TRBJ1-4
len: 15
CDR3nt: TGTGCCAGCAGCTTAGATGTGAATCAGGTTGAAAAACTGTTTTTT
CDR3aa: CASSLDVNQVEKLFF

abundance: NA
d_gene: TRBD1
v_gene: TRBV7-3
j_gene: TRBJ1-2
len: 13
CDR3nt: TGTGCCAGCAGCTCCGGACAGGGCTATGGCTACACCTTC
CDR3aa: CASSSGQGYGYTF

abundance: NA
d_gene: NA
v_gene: TRBV7-2
j_gene: TRBJ1-4
len: 17
CDR3nt: TGTGCCAGCAGCTTAGACGGGGCAGGGGCAACTAATGAAAAACTGTTTTTT
CDR3aa: CASSLDGAGATNEKLFF

abundance: NA
d_gene: NA
v_gene: TRBV2
j_gene: TRBJ2-7
len: 14
CDR3nt: TGTGCCAGCAAATCTCTACCCCAGGGCTACGAGCAGTACTTC
CDR3aa: CASKSLPQGYEQYF

abundance: NA
d_gene: NA
v_gene: TRBV5-1
j_gene: TRBJ2-1
len: 17
CDR3nt: TGCGCCAGCAGCTTGGCGGCAGGGCGGGTGGAAAACAATGAGCAGTTCTTC
CDR3aa: CASSLAAGRVENNEQFF

abundance: few
d_gene: TRBD1
v_gene: TRBV6-6
j_gene: TRBJ2-3
len: 15
CDR3nt: TGTGCCAGCAGGAATACAGGGGTGGTTGCAGATACGCAGTATTTT
CDR3aa: CASRNTGVVADTQYF

abundance: NA
d_gene: NA
v_gene: TRBV6-5
j_gene: TRBJ1-3
len: 13
CDR3nt: TGTGCCAGCAGAGGAGGTGGAGGAAACACCATATATTTT
CDR3aa: CASRGGGGNTIYF

abundance: NA
d_gene: NA
v_gene: TRBV11-3
j_gene: TRBJ1-6
len: 15
CDR3nt: TGTGCCAGCAGTTCCTTCACAGGGAGCGATTCACCCCTCCACTTT
CDR3aa: CASSSFTGSDSPLHF

abundance: NA
d_gene: TRBD2
v_gene: TRBV5-1
j_gene: TRBJ2-7
len: 14
CDR3nt: TGCGCCAGCAGCCCCGGGGGGGGGCTGAACGAGCAGTACTTC
CDR3aa: CASSPGGGLNEQYF

abundance: few
d_gene: NA
v_gene: TRBV7-2
j_gene: TRBJ2-3
len: 16
CDR3nt: TGTGCCAGCAGCCCAATGTCAGCAAGTCGGGCAGATACGCAGTATTTT
CDR3aa: CASSPMSASRADTQYF

abundance: NA
d_gene: NA
v_gene: TRBV6-1
j_gene: TRBJ1-1
len: 16
CDR3nt: TGTGCCAGCAGTGAGATGGGGGGCAAGCGTTACGATGAAGCTTTCTTT
CDR3aa: CASSEMGGKRYDEAFF

abundance: NA
d_gene: NA
v_gene: TRBV28
j_gene: TRBJ1-5
len: 15
CDR3nt: TGTGCCAGCAGTCCCCCGTCGGAGGCCAGGCAGCCCCAGCATTTT
CDR3aa: CASSPPSEARQPQHF

abundance: few
d_gene: NA
v_gene: TRBV29-1
j_gene: TRBJ2-3
len: 12
CDR3nt: TGCAGCGTTGAAGGCCTAGAAGATACGCAGTATTTT
CDR3aa: CSVEGLEDTQYF

abundance: NA
d_gene: NA
v_gene: TRBV19
j_gene: TRBJ2-2
len: 15
CDR3nt: TGTGCCAGTAGTATAGGGGCCAGGGTCACCGGGGAGCTGTTTTTT
CDR3aa: CASSIGARVTGELFF

abundance: once
d_gene: NA
v_gene: TRBV6-6
j_gene: TRBJ2-2
len: 13
CDR3nt: TGTGCCAGCAGAACTGGGACCGCCGGGGAGCTGTTTTTT
CDR3aa: CASRTGTAGELFF

abundance: NA
d_gene: NA
v_gene: TRBV2
j_gene: TRBJ2-1
len: 16
CDR3nt: TGTGCCAGCAAACGGGGGGCTTCGAGCTCCTACAATGAGCAGTTCTTC
CDR3aa: CASKRGASSSYNEQFF

abundance: NA
d_gene: NA
v_gene: TRBV9
j_gene: TRBJ1-5
len: 19
CDR3nt: TGTGCCAGCAGCTCCCGGAGAACCGGGACGGCGGGGAGCAATCAGCCCCAGCATTTT
CDR3aa: CASSSRRTGTAGSNQPQHF

abundance: NA
d_gene: TRBD2
v_gene: TRBV2
j_gene: TRBJ2-5
len: 15
CDR3nt: TGTGCCAGCAGCCGTACTAGCGGGGGGGCCCCCTCCCAGTACTTC
CDR3aa: CASSRTSGGAPSQYF

abundance: NA
d_gene: NA
v_gene: TRBV29-1
j_gene: TRBJ2-1
len: 12
CDR3nt: TGCAGCGCGGGAGTCGGGGGCGCTGAGCAGTTCTTC
CDR3aa: CSAGVGGAEQFF

abundance: few
d_gene: NA
v_gene: TRBV28
j_gene: TRBJ1-1
len: 13
CDR3nt: TGTGCCAGCTACGCCGCCGGGAACACTGAAGCTTTCTTT
CDR3aa: CASYAAGNTEAFF

abundance: few
d_gene: NA
v_gene: TRBV13
j_gene: TRBJ2-7
len: 18
CDR3nt: TGTGCCAGCAGCGGGACGCCTACCTCCTCTACCTACGGAGGGGAGCAGTACTTC
CDR3aa: CASSGTPTSSTYGGEQYF

abundance: NA
d_gene: NA
v_gene: TRBV7-3
j_gene: TRBJ2-1
len: 13
CDR3nt: TGTGCCAGCAGTAAGACAGCTGACAATGAGCAGTTCTTC
CDR3aa: CASSKTADNEQFF

abundance: few
d_gene: NA
v_gene: TRBV9
j_gene: TRBJ1-3
len: 16
CDR3nt: TGTGCCAGCAGCGTAGATGCACCAACAATAGGAAACACCATATATTTT
CDR3aa: CASSVDAPTIGNTIYF

abundance: once
d_gene: NA
v_gene: TRBV5-1
j_gene: TRBJ1-2
len: 13
CDR3nt: TGCGCCAGCAGCTTGGATACAGGATATGGCTACACCTTC
CDR3aa: CASSLDTGYGYTF